The 10 T cell receptor beta chains below all came from one sample that was sequenced in a study of cytomegalovirus exposure and HLA in healthy donors (dated by TCRdb to between 2016 and 2019). Library generation was performed with the immunoSEQ multiplex PCR assay. A mixture of 60 forward primers for TCR Vbeta segments and 13 reverse primers for TCR Jbeta segments was used in the multiplex PCR. TCRdb carries this immuneACCESS record with in-frame sequences only. Its versions omit some clonotypes, under half of them owing to an unresolved V gene in the studies checked, with the rest unexplained. Across this sample there are about 180,000 clones, with 75% to 85% seen only once. Clones ranked in the top ten supply less than 1.5% of the sample. The sequenced sample consisted of PBMCs. All receptors derive from a woman in her twenties or thirties in good health and CMV-seropositive.

The V gene is TRBV28, the J gene TRBJ2-5, with 12 bases identical to TRBD1. This CDR3 is 15 amino acids long. V dropped 6 bases and J dropped 6; count of bases not matched to a gene: 8. Germline V gene sequence: CDR1 MDHEN, CDR2 SYDVKM. The chain's CDR3 is CASRSGTGGGKTQYF. The DNA for the CDR3 is TGTGCCAGCAGGTCCGGGACAGGGGGCGGCAAGACCCAGTACTTC.

The chain is built from TRBV15 and TRBJ2-1; D is unclear. The germline gives CDR1 LNHNV, CDR2 YYDKDF (reference sequence). The V gene lost 4 bases and the J gene lost 9 bases, with 10 bases spanning the gap. This CDR3 has 12 residues. The CDR3 DNA is TGTGCCACCAGCAACTCATTACTTGAGCAGTTCTTC. It yields the protein CATSNSLLEQFF.

The chain employs TRBV28 and TRBJ1-2; 7 positions match TRBD1. Germline V CDR1 and CDR2: MDHEN, SYDVKM. The CDR3 is 14 residues long. V dropped 9 bases and J dropped 7; count of bases not matched to a gene: 14. CDR3 sequence: CASMITGQVSGYTF. DNA of the CDR3: TGTGCCAGTATGATAACCGGACAGGTTTCTGGCTACACCTTC.

This clone was observed a few times. The same CDR3 arises from other DNA sequences in this sample as well. V usage is TRBV28 and J usage is TRBJ1-2, with unresolved D. The CDR3 is 13 residues long. Germline-derived CDR1 and CDR2 are MDHEN and SYDVKM. V gave up 6 bases and J gave up 2 bases, with 10 bases separating them. CDR3 in DNA: TGTGCCAGCAGAACGGGAGGGAACTATGGCTACACCTTC. Amino acid sequence: CASRTGGNYGYTF.

V and J are TRBV19 and TRBJ2-5, with 8 positions matching TRBD2. The CDR3 extends over 21 amino acids. CDR1 is LNHDA and CDR2 is SQIVND in the germline V gene (reference sequence). Losses at the gene ends were 0 bases for V and 4 bases for J; bases not matched to a gene: 22. CDR3 loop: CASSIDLNLASRREALETQYF. DNA of the CDR3: TGTGCCAGTAGTATAGATCTTAATTTAGCCAGCCGGCGGGAGGCTCTAGAGACCCAGTACTTC.

The V gene is TRBV28, the J gene TRBJ2-3; TRBD1 matches 7 bases. The germline CDR1 and CDR2 sequences are MDHEN and SYDVKM. The CDR3 sequence is 17 residues long. V shed 2 bases and J 4 bases; nucleotides not matched to a gene: 12. Here the CDR3 reads CASSLPRGTSRADTQYF. As DNA, the CDR3 is TGTGCCAGCAGTTTACCCAGGGGGACGTCACGGGCAGATACGCAGTATTTT.

This clone was seen more than once but under ten times. The chain uses TRBV10-2 and TRBJ2-7; tentative D call: TRBD2 (6 bases). V gave up 4 bases and J gave up 1 base, with 14 bases separating them. The CDR3 runs 15 residues. Per germline, CDR1 WSHSY and CDR2 SAAADI. CDR3 in DNA: TGCGCCAGCAGTGCTTCTCTCGCGGGGTCCTACGAGCAGTACTTC. It codes for CASSASLAGSYEQYF.

The chain has TRBV7-3 and TRBJ1-2; 9 nucleotides match TRBD1. Trimming cost V 10 bases and J 7 bases; bases outside gene matches: 16. This CDR3 region has 15 residues. The germline V gene encodes CDR1 SGHTA and CDR2 FQGTGA. CDR3 in amino acids: CANILRDRVSCGYTF. CDR3 in DNA: TGTGCCAACATCCTCCGGGACAGGGTAAGTTGTGGCTACACCTTC.

J is TRBJ2-1 and V is TRBV5-4, with 7 nucleotides matching TRBD2. V was clipped by 5 bases and J by 7 bases; unmatched bases: 12. CDR3 length: 15 amino acids. Germline CDR1 is SGHNT and CDR2 is YYREEE (reference sequence). This CDR3 is CASSPLAGVGNEQFF. The CDR3 DNA is TGTGCCAGCAGTCCCTTGGCGGGAGTTGGAAATGAGCAGTTCTTC.

This chain connects TRBV5-5 to TRBJ1-1, with 8 bases lining up with TRBD1. V was pared by 0 bases and J by 1 base, with 2 bases of the junction left unmatched. This CDR3 spans 15 amino acids. Germline CDR1 is SGHKS and CDR2 is YYEKEE (reference sequence). The CDR3 region is CASSLAGQGNTEAFF. CDR3 DNA sequence: TGTGCCAGCAGCTTGGCCGGACAGGGGAACACTGAAGCTTTCTTT.